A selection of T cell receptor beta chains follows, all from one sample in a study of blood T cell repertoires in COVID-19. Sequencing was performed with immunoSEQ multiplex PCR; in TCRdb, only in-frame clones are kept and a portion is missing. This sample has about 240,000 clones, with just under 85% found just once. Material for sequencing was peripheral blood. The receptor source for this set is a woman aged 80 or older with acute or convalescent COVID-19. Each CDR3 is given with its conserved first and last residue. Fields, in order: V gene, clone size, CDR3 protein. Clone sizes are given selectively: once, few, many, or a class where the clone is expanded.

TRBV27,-,CASRGTGGNTEAFF
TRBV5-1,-,CASSPGQGLEKLFF
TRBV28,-,CAIYDRNSYEQYF
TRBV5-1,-,CASSVTQAGGVYGYTF
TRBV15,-,CATSRDGGTNTDTQYF
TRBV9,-,CASSVGQGEFPLHF
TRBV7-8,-,CASSPPRGDTGELFF
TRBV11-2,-,CASSSTRGAYSPLHF
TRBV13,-,CASSFGRQGEAFF
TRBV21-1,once,CASSKGRGIGEKLFF
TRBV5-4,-,CASSLFGQGALKYGYTF
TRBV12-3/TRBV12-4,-,CASRNSGANVLTF
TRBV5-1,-,CATSPLGREANVLTF
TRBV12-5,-,CASGLQGKNTEAFF
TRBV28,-,CASSRQGGPYNSPLHF
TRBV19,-,CASSRDRGPVNTGELFF
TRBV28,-,CASSLRDEQYF
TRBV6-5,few,CASSRSPEVGGGYTF
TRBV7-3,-,CASSPSFGASGYTF
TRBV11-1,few,CASSLRAPTHYGYTF
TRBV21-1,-,CANFLPGQGRLAKNIQYF
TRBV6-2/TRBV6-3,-,CASSSHWRVGYTDTQYF
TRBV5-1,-,CASSLNSYTEAFF
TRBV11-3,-,CASSQDRGETQYF
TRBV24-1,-,CATSQAGATDTQYF
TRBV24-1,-,CATSDSLRAQYF
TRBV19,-,CASSTSGGFDYGYTF
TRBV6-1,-,CASSDRQFQFF
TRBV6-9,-,CASSPSQGSWGYSYEQYF
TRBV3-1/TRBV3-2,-,CASSLGTVSPRGYTF
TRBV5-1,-,CASSHGTSGGTDTQYF
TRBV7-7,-,CASSLLEGTEAFF
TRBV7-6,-,CASSPSPRGTGELFF
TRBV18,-,CASSPLRDEQYF
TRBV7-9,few,CASSLQGFNYGYTF
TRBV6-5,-,CASRPGGGRYEQYF
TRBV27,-,CASSSTRKTGIPYGYTF
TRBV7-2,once,CASSPRLAQETQYF
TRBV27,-,CASSLYPGGSGYTF
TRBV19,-,CASTTGVRDTQYF
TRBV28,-,CASSLVSGGGGTDTQYF
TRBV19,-,CASSPGGTGNEAFF
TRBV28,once,CASSLASGGAYTQYF
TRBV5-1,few,CASSLSGGTQETQYF
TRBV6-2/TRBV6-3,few,CASSSQGGVGTEAFF
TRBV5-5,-,CASSPQGAGQPQHF
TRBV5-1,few,CASSLGQGGINTEAFF